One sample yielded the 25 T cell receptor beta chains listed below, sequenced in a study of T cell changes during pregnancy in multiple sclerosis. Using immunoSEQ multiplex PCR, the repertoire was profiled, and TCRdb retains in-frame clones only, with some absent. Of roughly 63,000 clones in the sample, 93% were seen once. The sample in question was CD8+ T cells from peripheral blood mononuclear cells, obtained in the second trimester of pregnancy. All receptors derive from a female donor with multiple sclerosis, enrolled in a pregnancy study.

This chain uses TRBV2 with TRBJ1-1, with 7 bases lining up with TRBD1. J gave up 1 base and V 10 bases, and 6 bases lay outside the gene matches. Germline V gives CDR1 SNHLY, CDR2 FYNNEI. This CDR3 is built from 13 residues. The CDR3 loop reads CANLGQSNTEAFF. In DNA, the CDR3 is TGTGCCAACTTGGGACAGTCGAACACTGAAGCTTTCTTT.

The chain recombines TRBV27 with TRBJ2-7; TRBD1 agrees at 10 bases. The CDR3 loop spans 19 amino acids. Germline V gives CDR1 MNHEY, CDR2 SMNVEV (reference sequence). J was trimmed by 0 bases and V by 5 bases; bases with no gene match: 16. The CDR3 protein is CASSQIPGQGPSFSYEQYF. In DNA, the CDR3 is TGTGCCAGCAGTCAAATCCCGGGACAGGGGCCTTCCTTCTCCTACGAGCAGTACTTC.

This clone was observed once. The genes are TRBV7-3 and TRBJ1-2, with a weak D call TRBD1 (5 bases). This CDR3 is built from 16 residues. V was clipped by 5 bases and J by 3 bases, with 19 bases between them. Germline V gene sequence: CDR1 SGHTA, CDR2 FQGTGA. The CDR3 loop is CASSRPLATEDYGYTF. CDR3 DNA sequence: TGTGCCAGCAGCCGTCCGCTCGCGACAGAAGACTATGGCTACACCTTC.

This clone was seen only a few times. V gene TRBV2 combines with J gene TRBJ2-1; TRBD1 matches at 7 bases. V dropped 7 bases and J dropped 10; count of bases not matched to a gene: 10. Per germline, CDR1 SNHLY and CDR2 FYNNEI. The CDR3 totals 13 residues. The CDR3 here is CASMGPPDREQFF. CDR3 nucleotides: TGTGCCAGCATGGGCCCCCCGGACAGGGAGCAGTTCTTC.

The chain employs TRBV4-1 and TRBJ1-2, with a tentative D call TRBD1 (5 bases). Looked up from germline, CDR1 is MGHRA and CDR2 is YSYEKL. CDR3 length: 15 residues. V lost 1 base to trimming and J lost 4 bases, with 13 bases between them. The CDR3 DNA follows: TGCGCCAGCAGCCAAGGACAGCGGGGCAGCTATGGCTACACCTTC. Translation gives CASSQGQRGSYGYTF.

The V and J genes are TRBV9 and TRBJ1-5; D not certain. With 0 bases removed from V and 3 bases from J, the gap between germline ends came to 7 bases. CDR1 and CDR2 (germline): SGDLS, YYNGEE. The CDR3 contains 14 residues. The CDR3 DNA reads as TGTGCCAGCAGCGTAGGTGACTCCAATCAGCCCCAGCATTTT. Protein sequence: CASSVGDSNQPQHF.

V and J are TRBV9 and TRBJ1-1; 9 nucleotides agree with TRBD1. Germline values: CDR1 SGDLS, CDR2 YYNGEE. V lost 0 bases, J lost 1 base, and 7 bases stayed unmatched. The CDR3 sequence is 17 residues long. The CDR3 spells CASSVEQGASRNTEAFF. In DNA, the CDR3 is TGTGCCAGCAGCGTAGAACAGGGGGCGTCGAGGAACACTGAAGCTTTCTTT.

CDR3: CASSAGIYGYTF. CDR3 coding DNA: TGTGCCAGCAGCGCGGGGATCTATGGCTACACCTTC. The chain has TRBV9 and TRBJ1-2; no firm D call. CDR3 length: 12 amino acids. V lost 3 bases to trimming and J lost 4 bases, with 7 bases between them. Germline V gene lookup returns CDR1 SGDLS and CDR2 YYNGEE.

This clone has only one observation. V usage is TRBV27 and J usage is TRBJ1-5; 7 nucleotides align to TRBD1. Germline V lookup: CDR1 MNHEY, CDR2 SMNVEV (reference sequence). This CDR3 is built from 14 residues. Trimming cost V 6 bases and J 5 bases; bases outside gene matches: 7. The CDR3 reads CASSLGGSYQPQHF. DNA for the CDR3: TGTGCCAGCAGCCTAGGGGGCTCCTATCAGCCCCAGCATTTT.

The CDR3 DNA is TGTGCCAGCAGTGATCAGGCAGGGATATACACTGAAGCTTTCTTT. Residues: CASSDQAGIYTEAFF. J is TRBJ1-1 and V is TRBV2; maybe TRBD1 (5 bases). Germline V CDR1 and CDR2: SNHLY, FYNNEI. CDR3 size: 15 residues. V lost 3 bases to trimming and J lost 3 bases, with 14 bases between them. The whole variable domain, remainder taken from reference TRBV2 and TRBJ1-1, is EPEVTQTPSHQVTQMGQEVILRCVPISNHLYFYWYRQILGQKVEFLVSFYNNEISEKSEIFDDQFSVERPDGSNFTLKIRSTKLEDSAMYFCASSDQAGIYTEAFFGQGTRLTVV.

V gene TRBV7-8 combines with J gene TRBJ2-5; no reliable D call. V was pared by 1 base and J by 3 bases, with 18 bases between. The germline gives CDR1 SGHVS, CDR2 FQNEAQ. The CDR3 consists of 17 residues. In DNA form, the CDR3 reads TGTGCCAGCAGCTTAGAAAGCGAGATAATCTCTAAAGAGACCCAGTACTTC. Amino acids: CASSLESEIISKETQYF.

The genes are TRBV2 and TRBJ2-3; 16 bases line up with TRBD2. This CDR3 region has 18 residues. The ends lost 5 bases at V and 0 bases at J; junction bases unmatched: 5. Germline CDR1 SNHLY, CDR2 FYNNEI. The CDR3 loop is CASSPGLAGGTSTDTQYF. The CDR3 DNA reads TGTGCCAGCAGTCCGGGACTAGCGGGGGGGACTAGCACAGATACGCAGTATTTT.

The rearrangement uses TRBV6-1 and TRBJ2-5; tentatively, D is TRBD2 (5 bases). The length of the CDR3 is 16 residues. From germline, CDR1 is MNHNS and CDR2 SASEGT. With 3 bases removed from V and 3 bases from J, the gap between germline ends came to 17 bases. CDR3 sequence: CASSEGAWVREETQYF. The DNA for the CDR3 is TGTGCCAGCAGTGAGGGAGCATGGGTGAGGGAAGAGACCCAGTACTTC.

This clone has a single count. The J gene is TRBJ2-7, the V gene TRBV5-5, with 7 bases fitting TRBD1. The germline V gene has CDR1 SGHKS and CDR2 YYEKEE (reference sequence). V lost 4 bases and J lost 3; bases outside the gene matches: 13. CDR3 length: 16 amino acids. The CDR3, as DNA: TGTGCCAGCAGCGCATCGAACAGGGGAACCTACTACGAGCAGTACTTC. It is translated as CASSASNRGTYYEQYF.

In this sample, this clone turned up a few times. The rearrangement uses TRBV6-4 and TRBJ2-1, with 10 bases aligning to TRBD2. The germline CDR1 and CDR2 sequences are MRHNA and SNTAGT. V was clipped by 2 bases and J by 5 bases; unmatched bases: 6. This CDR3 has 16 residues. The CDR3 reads CASSDNIAGGHNEQFF. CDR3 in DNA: TGTGCCAGCAGTGACAATATAGCGGGAGGCCACAATGAGCAGTTCTTC.

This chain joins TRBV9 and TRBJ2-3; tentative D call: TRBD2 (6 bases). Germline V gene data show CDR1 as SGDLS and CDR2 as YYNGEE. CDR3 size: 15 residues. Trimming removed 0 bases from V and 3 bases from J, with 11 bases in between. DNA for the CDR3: TGTGCCAGCAGCGTAGAAGGAGGGAAAACAGATACGCAGTATTTT. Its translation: CASSVEGGKTDTQYF. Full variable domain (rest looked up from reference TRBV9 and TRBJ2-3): DSGVTQTPKHLITATGQRVTLRCSPRSGDLSVYWYQQSLDQGLQFLIQYYNGEERAKGNILERFSAQQFPDLHSELNLSSLELGDSALYFCASSVEGGKTDTQYFGPGTRLTVL.

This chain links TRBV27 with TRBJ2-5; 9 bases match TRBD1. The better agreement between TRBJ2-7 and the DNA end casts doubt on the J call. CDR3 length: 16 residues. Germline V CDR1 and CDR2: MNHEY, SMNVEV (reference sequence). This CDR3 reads CASGKLPGTGYYEQYF. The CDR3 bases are TGTGCCAGCGGAAAACTTCCCGGGACAGGGTATTACGAGCAGTACTTC.

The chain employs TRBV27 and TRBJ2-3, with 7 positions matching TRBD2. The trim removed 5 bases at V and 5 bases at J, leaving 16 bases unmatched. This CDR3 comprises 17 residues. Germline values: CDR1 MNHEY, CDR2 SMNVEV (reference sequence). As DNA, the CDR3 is TGTGCCAGCAGTAACCCCAGGCTAGCGGAAGGTAGAGATACGCAGTATTTT. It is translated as CASSNPRLAEGRDTQYF.

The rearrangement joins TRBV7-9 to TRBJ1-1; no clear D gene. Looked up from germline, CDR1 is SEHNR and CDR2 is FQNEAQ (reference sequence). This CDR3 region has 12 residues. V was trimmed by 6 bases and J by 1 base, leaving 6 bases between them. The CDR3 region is CASRHTNTEAFF. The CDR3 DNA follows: TGTGCCAGCAGGCACACGAACACTGAAGCTTTCTTT.

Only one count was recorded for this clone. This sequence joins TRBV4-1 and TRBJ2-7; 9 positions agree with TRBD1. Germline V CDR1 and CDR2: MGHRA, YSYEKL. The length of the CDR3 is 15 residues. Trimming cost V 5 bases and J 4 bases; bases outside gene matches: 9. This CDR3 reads CASSESGTGLYEQYF. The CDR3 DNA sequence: TGCGCCAGCAGCGAATCCGGGACAGGGCTATACGAGCAGTACTTC.

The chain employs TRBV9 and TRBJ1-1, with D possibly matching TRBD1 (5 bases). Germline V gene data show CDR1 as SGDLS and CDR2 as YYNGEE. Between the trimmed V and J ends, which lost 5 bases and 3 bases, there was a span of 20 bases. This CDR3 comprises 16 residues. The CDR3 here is CASSRVAGGLYTEAFF. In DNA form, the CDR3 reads TGTGCCAGCAGTCGGGTCGCCGGGGGTTTGTACACTGAAGCTTTCTTT.

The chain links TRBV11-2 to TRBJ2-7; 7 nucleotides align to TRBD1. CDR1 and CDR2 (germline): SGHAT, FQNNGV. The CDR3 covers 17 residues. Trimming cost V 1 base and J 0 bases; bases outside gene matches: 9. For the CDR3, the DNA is TGTGCCAGCAGCTTAGGGGACAGAGGGCCTTTCTCCTACGAGCAGTACTTC. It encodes CASSLGDRGPFSYEQYF.

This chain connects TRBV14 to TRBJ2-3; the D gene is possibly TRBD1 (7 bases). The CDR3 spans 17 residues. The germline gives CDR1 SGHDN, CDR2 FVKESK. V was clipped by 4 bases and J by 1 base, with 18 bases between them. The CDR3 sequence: CASSRRGTRRGTDTQYF. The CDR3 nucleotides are TGTGCCAGCAGCCGCAGGGGGACCAGGAGGGGCACAGATACGCAGTATTTT.

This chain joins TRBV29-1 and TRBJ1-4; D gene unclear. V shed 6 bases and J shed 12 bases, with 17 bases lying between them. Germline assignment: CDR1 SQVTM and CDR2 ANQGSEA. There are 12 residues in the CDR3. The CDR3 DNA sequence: TGCAGCGTCACGGAAATGGGCTTCGAACTGTTTTTT. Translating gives CSVTEMGFELFF.

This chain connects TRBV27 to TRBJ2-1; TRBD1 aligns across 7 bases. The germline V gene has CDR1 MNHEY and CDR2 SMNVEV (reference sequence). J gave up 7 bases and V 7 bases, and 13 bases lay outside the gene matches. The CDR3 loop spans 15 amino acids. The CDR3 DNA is TGTGCCAGCATCTCTCAGAAGGAACAGGGGAATGAGCAGTTCTTC. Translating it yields CASISQKEQGNEQFF.